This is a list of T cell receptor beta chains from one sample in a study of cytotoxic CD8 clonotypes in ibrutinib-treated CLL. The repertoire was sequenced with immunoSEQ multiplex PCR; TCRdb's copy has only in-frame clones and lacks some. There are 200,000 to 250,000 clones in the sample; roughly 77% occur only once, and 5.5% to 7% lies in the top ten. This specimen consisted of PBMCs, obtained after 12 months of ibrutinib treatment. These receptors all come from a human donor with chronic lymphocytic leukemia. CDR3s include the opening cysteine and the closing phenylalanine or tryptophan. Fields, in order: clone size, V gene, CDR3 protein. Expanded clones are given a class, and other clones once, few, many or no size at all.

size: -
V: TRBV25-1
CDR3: CASSATLTAFF

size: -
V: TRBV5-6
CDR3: CASSLGGVHIQYF

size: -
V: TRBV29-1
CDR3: CSVEGGVGHEQFF

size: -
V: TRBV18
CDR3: CASARDKKNYGYTF

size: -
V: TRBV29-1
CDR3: CSVEEGLAGVAQYF

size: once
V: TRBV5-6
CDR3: CASSLVTRDRDIEF

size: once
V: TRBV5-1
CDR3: CASSPMGNQPQHF

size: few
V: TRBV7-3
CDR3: CASSSTHRTTNYGYTF

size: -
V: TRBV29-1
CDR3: CSVVGPEAFF

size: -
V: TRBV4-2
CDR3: CASSRQRANTEAFF

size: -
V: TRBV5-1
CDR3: CASSLGTGYSYEQYF

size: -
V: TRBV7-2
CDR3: CASSFLNTEAFF

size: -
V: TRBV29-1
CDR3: CSVEDGRTYGYTF

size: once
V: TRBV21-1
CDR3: CASILAGKGWSSYEQYF

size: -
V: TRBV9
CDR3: CASSVNTVSPKNTGELFF

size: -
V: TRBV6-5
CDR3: CASSYSIDRANGYTF

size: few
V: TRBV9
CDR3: CASSGGINTEAFF

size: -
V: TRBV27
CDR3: CASSPWSFTGTLNYGYTF

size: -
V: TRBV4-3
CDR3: CASSQAAAAYEQYF

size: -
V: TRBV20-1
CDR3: CSARVDYTQYF